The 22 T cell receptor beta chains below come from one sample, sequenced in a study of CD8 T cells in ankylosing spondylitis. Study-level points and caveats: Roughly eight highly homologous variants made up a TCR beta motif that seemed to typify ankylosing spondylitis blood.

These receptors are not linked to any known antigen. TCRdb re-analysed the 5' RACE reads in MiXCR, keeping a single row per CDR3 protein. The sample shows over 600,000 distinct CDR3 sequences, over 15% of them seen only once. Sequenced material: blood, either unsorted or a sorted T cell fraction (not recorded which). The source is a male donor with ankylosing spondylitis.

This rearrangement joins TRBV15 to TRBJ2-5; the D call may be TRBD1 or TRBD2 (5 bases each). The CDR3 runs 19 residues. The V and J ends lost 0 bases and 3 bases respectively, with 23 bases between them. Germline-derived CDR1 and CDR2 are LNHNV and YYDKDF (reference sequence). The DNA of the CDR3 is TGTGCCACCAGCAGAGATCTTAGCAGATATCCTGGGGGTGAAGAGACCCAGTACTTC. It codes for CATSRDLSRYPGGEETQYF.

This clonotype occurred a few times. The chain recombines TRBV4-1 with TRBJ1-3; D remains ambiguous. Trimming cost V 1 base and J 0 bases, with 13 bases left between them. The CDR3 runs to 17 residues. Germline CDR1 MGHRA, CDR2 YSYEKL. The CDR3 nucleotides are TGCGCCAGCAGCCAAGGCCCAGCGAAGTCCTCTGGAAACACCATATATTTT. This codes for CASSQGPAKSSGNTIYF.

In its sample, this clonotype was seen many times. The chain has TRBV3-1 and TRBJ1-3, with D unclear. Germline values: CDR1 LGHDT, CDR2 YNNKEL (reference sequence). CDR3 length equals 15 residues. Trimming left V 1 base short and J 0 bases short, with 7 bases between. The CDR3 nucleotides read TGTGCCAGCAGCCAAGCGCCCGGCTCTGGAAACACCATATATTTT. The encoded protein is CASSQAPGSGNTIYF.

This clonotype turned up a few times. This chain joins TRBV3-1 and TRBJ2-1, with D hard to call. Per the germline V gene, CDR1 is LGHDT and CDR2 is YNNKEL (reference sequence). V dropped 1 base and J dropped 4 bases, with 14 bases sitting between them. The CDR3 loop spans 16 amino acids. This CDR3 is CASSQGISLPYNEQFF. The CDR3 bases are TGTGCCAGCAGCCAAGGGATTAGCCTGCCATACAATGAGCAGTTCTTC.

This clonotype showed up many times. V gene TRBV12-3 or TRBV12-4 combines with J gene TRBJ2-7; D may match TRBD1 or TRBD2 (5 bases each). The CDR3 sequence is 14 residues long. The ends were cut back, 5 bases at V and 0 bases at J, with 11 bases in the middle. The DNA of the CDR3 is TGTGCCAGCAGTCCGGGACGGACCTCCTACGAGCAGTACTTC. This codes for CASSPGRTSYEQYF.

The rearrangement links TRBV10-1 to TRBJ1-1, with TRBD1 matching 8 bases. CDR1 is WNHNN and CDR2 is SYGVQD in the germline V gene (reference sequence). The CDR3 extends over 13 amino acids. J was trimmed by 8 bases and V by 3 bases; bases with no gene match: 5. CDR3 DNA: TGCGCCAGCAGTGATGGACAGGGTCCCGAAGCTTTCTTT. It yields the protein CASSDGQGPEAFF.

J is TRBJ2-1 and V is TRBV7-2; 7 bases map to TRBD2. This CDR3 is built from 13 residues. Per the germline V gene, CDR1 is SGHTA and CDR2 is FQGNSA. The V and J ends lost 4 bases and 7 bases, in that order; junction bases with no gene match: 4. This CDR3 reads CASSSNSGNEQFF. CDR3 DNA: TGTGCCAGCAGCTCCAATAGCGGGAATGAGCAGTTCTTC.

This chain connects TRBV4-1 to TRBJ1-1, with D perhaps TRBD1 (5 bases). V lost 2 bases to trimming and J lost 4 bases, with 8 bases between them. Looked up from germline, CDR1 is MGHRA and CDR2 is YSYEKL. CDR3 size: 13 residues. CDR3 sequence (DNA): TGCGCCAGCAGCCAACAGGGTGCCACTGAAGCTTTCTTT. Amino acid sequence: CASSQQGATEAFF.

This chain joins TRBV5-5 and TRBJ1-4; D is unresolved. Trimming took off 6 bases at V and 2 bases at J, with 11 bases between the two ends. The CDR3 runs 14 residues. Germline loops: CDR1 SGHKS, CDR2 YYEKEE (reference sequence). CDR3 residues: CASTPPPTNEKLFF. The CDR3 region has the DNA TGTGCCAGCACGCCCCCACCGACTAATGAAAAACTGTTTTTT. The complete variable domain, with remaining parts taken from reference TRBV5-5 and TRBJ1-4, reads DAGVTQSPTHLIKTRGQQVTLRCSPISGHKSVSWYQQVLGQGPQFIFQYYEKEERGRGNFPDRFSARQFPNYSSELNVNALLLGDSALYLCASTPPPTNEKLFFGSGTQLSVL.

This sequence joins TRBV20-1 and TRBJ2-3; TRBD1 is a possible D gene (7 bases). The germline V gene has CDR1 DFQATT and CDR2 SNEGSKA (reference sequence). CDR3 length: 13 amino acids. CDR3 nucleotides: TGCAGCGGGACAGCGGGTGGCACAGATACGCAGTATTTT. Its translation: CSGTAGGTDTQYF.

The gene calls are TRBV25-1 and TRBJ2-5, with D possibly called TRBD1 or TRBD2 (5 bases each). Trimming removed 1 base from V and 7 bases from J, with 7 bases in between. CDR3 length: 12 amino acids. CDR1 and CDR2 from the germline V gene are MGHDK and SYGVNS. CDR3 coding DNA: TGTGCCAGCAGTGAATCGAGGGGGACCCAGTACTTC. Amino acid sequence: CASSESRGTQYF. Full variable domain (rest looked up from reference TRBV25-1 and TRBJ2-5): EADIYQTPRYLVIGTGKKITLECSQTMGHDKMYWYQQDPGMELHLIHYSYGVNSTEKGDLSSESTVSRIRTEHFPLTLESARPSHTSQYLCASSESRGTQYFGPGTRLLVL.

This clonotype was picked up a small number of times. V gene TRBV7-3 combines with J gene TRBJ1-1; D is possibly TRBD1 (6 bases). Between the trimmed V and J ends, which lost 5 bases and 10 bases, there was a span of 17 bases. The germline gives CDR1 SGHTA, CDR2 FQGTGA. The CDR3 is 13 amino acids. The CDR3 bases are TGTGCCAGCAGCCCCGACACAGGGTCGGGAGCTTTCTTT. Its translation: CASSPDTGSGAFF.

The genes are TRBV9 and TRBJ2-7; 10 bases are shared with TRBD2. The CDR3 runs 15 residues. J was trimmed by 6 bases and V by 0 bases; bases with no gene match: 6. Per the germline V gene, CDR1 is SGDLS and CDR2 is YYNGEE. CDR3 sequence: CASSVGASGSFEQYF. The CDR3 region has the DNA TGTGCCAGCAGCGTAGGGGCTAGCGGGAGTTTCGAGCAGTACTTC.

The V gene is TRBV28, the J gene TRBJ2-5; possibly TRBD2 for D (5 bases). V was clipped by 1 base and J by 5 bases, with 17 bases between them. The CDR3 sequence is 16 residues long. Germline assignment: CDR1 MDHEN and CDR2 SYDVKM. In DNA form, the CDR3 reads TGTGCCAGCAGTTTATTGGGCGGGCGGCTTTCGGAGACCCAGTACTTC. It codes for CASSLLGGRLSETQYF.

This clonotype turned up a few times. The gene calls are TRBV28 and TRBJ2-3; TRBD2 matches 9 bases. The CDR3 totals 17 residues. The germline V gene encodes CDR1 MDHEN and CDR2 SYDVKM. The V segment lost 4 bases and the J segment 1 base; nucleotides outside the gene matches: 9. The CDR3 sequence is CASSSYKTSGGTDTQYF. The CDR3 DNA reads TGTGCCAGCAGTTCCTATAAGACTAGCGGTGGCACAGATACGCAGTATTTT. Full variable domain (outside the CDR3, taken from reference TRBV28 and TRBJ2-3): DVKVTQSSRYLVKRTGEKVFLECVQDMDHENMFWYRQDPGLGLRLIYFSYDVKMKEKGDIPEGYSVSREKKERFSLILESASTNQTSMYLCASSSYKTSGGTDTQYFGPGTRLTVL.

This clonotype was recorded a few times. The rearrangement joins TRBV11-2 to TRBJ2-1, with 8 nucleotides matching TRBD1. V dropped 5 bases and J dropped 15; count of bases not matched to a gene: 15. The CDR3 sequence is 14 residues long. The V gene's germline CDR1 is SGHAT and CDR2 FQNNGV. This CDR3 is CASSPGTGHISPFF. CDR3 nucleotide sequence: TGTGCCAGCAGCCCCGGGACAGGCCATATTTCACCGTTCTTC. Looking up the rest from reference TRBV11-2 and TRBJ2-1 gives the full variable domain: EAGVAQSPRYKIIEKRQSVAFWCNPISGHATLYWYQQILGQGPKLLIQFQNNGVVDDSQLPKDRFSAERLKGVDSTLKIQPAKLEDSAVYLCASSPGTGHISPFFGPGTRLTVL.

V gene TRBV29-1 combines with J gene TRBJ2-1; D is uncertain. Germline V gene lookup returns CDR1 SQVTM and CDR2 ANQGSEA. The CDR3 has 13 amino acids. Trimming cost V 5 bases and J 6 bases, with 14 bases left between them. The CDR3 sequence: CSVHPDTSNEQFF. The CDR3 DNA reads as TGCAGCGTTCACCCTGACACGAGCAATGAGCAGTTCTTC.

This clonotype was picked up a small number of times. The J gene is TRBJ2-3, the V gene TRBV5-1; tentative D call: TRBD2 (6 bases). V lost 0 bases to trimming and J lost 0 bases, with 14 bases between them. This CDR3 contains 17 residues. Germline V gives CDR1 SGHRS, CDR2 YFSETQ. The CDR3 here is CASSLAPAGSSTDTQYF. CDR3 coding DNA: TGCGCCAGCAGCTTGGCCCCCGCGGGGTCTAGCACAGATACGCAGTATTTT.

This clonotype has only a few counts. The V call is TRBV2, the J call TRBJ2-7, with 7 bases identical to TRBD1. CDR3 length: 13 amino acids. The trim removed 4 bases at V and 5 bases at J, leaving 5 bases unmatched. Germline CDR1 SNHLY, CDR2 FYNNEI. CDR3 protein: CASSGQGINEQYF. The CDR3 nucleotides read TGTGCCAGCAGTGGACAGGGTATCAACGAGCAGTACTTC.

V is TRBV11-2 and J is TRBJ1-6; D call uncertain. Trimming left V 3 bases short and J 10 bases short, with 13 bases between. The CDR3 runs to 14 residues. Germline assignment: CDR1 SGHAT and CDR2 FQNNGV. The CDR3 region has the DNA TGTGCCAGCAGCTTCGGGCAGTTTCCGTCACCCCTCCACTTT. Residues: CASSFGQFPSPLHF.

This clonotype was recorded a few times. The CDR3 loop reads CASSSQGAAYEQYF. CDR3 DNA: TGTGCCAGCTCGTCCCAGGGGGCTGCCTACGAGCAGTACTTC. The V gene is TRBV18, the J gene TRBJ2-7, with 8 bases that match TRBD1. Germline CDR1 reads KGHSH; CDR2 reads LQKENI. V shed 6 bases and J 2 bases; nucleotides not matched to a gene: 6. The CDR3 length is 14 residues.

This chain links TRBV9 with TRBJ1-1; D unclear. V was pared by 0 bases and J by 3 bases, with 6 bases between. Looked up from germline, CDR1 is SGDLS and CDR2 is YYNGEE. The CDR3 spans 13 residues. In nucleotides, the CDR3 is TGTGCCAGCAGCGTAGTCAGTGACACTGAAGCTTTCTTT. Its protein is CASSVVSDTEAFF.